These 25 T cell receptor beta chains came from one sample sequenced in a study of OX40 agonist ivuxolimab in advanced cancers. Profiling relied on immunoSEQ multiplex PCR, and the TCRdb table lists in-frame clones only, not all of them. The repertoire has roughly 56,000 clones, 82% of them found once; the top ten carry more than 1.1%. The sample in question was CD4+ or CD8+ T cells sorted from blood, obtained in a trial of the OX40 agonist ivuxolimab. These receptors were obtained from an adult with an advanced solid tumor such as melanoma, head and neck, liver or kidney cancer.

This chain links TRBV5-1 with TRBJ2-2; no clear D. V was pared by 7 bases and J by 6 bases, with 22 bases between. Per germline, CDR1 SGHRS and CDR2 YFSETQ. This CDR3 is built from 16 residues. The CDR3 sequence is CASSTGRFRTAGELFF. The CDR3 bases are TGCGCCAGCTCCACTGGTAGATTTCGGACGGCCGGGGAGCTGTTTTTT.

The sample holds one count of this clone. The J gene is TRBJ1-1, the V gene TRBV5-1; TRBD1 aligns across 12 bases. Germline-derived CDR1 and CDR2 are SGHRS and YFSETQ. The CDR3 runs to 15 residues. V shed 4 bases, J shed 4 bases, and the junction held 5 bases outside the gene matches. CDR3 nucleotides: TGCGCCAGCAGCCGGGGACAGGGGGCCGGCACTGAAGCTTTCTTT. Translation gives CASSRGQGAGTEAFF.

This chain joins TRBV5-1 and TRBJ2-1; D gene unclear. Germline assignment: CDR1 SGHRS and CDR2 YFSETQ. V gave up 0 bases and J gave up 5 bases, with 15 bases separating them. The CDR3 extends over 16 amino acids. The CDR3 DNA is TGCGCCAGCAGCTTGGAGGGCAGGAGAGCTGACAATGAGCAGTTCTTC. This encodes CASSLEGRRADNEQFF.

The chain employs TRBV29-1 and TRBJ2-7, with D tentatively TRBD2 (6 bases). Looked up from germline, CDR1 is SQVTM and CDR2 is ANQGSEA. The CDR3 extends over 13 amino acids. The V end was cut by 4 bases, the J end by 4 bases, with 14 bases between. CDR3 in amino acids: CSVGASGGYEQYF. Written as DNA, the CDR3 is TGCAGCGTTGGGGCCTCTGGGGGGTACGAGCAGTACTTC.

This clone was seen more than once but under ten times. The chain uses TRBV7-2 and TRBJ2-7; 11 positions agree with TRBD2. The CDR3 sequence is 15 residues long. With 3 bases clipped from V and 2 bases from J, the junction kept 3 bases outside the gene matches. CDR1 and CDR2 (germline): SGHTA, FQGNSA. CDR3 bases: TGTGCCAGCAGCTTTATGGGACTAGCGGCCTACGAGCAGTACTTC. Translating gives CASSFMGLAAYEQYF.

As concerns this clone: A junction end diverges from the germline sequence, so it may reflect a read error. The gene calls are TRBV7-7 and TRBJ2-5, with 7 bases matching TRBD1. This CDR3 has 15 residues. From germline, CDR1 is SSHAT and CDR2 FNYEAQ (reference sequence). DNA for the CDR3: TGTGCTAGCAGTCAGAACAGGGGTCCCCAAGAGACCCAGTACTTC. Amino acid sequence: CASSQNRGPQETQYF.

V and J are TRBV19 and TRBJ1-1; TRBD1 matches at 8 bases. CDR3 length: 13 residues. With 5 bases clipped from V and 4 bases from J, the junction kept 3 bases outside the gene matches. Germline V gene lookup returns CDR1 LNHDA and CDR2 SQIVND (reference sequence). The CDR3 reads CASSAGGGTEAFF. The CDR3 bases are TGTGCCAGTAGTGCAGGGGGCGGCACTGAAGCTTTCTTT.

In DNA, the CDR3 is TGTGCCAGCAGACCCCGGACAGGGAACACCGGGGAGCTGTTTTTT. Its translation: CASRPRTGNTGELFF. The V call is TRBV6-6, the J call TRBJ2-2, with TRBD1 matching 7 bases. CDR3 length: 15 amino acids. V gave up 6 bases and J gave up 1 base; unmatched junction bases: 5. CDR1 is MNHNY and CDR2 is SVGAGI in the germline V gene (reference sequence).

V gene TRBV14 combines with J gene TRBJ2-6, with D unclear. The CDR3 covers 21 residues. V lost 0 bases, J lost 0 bases, and 21 bases lay in between. The V gene's germline CDR1 is SGHDN and CDR2 FVKESK. CDR3 DNA: TGTGCCAGCAGCCAAGAGTTTGGAAGGTCAGCATCATACTCTGGGGCCAACGTCCTGACTTTC. Translation: CASSQEFGRSASYSGANVLTF.

The chain carries TRBV29-1 and TRBJ1-4; TRBD1 matches 9 bases. The CDR3 contains 15 residues. V trimming: 5 bases; J trimming: 7 bases; junction bases outside the gene matches: 11. The germline CDR1 and CDR2 sequences are SQVTM and ANQGSEA. CDR3 in amino acids: CSVTYGTGRFEKLFF. The CDR3 DNA reads as TGCAGCGTTACATACGGGACAGGGCGGTTTGAAAAACTGTTTTTT.

As DNA, the CDR3 is TGTGCCAGCAGTCAAGGGCTGGGACCCCTCCACTTT. This encodes CASSQGLGPLHF. This chain joins TRBV6-6 and TRBJ1-6, with D unclear. Germline CDR1 is MNHNY and CDR2 is SVGAGI (reference sequence). V shed 5 bases and J shed 12 bases, with 11 bases lying between them. The CDR3 contains 12 residues.

This chain joins TRBV19 and TRBJ2-7; 9 bases align to TRBD2. The germline CDR1 and CDR2 sequences are LNHDA and SQIVND (reference sequence). J gave up 5 bases and V 6 bases, and 5 bases lay outside the gene matches. This CDR3 contains 13 residues. The CDR3 reads CASRRGLADEQYF. DNA for the CDR3: TGTGCCAGTAGGAGGGGACTAGCTGACGAGCAGTACTTC.

The genes are TRBV11-2 and TRBJ1-5; D is perhaps TRBD1 (6 bases). The V end lost 0 bases, the J end lost 8 bases, and 17 bases lay between the germline ends. The CDR3 sequence is 16 residues long. Looked up from germline, CDR1 is SGHAT and CDR2 is FQNNGV. CDR3 amino acids: CASSLDGNRVLEPQHF. The CDR3 DNA reads TGTGCCAGCAGCTTAGATGGGAACAGGGTTTTAGAGCCCCAGCATTTT.

The chain joins TRBV6-1 to TRBJ1-5, with D possibly matching TRBD1 (5 bases). In germline, CDR1 is MNHNS, CDR2 SASEGT. Deletions cut 4 bases from V and 2 bases from J, with 15 bases between. The CDR3 loop spans 16 amino acids. The CDR3 spells CASSGRPRGGNQPQHF. The CDR3 bases are TGTGCCAGCAGTGGACGGCCCCGGGGCGGCAATCAGCCCCAGCATTTT.

The rearrangement uses TRBV6-1 and TRBJ2-1; 16 bases fit TRBD2. The CDR3 extends over 21 amino acids. In germline, CDR1 is MNHNS, CDR2 SASEGT. Losses at the gene ends were 2 bases for V and 0 bases for J; bases not matched to a gene: 10. The CDR3 sequence is CASSESVGTSGRVSSYNEQFF. CDR3 nucleotides: TGTGCCAGCAGTGAATCGGTCGGGACTAGCGGGAGGGTGAGCTCCTACAATGAGCAGTTCTTC.

This clone has just one count. V usage is TRBV19 and J usage is TRBJ1-4; D gene unclear. CDR1 LNHDA and CDR2 SQIVND come from the germline V gene (reference sequence). This CDR3 is built from 13 residues. Trimming took 3 bases from V and 12 from J, leaving 14 bases between them. CDR3 DNA sequence: TGTGCCAGTAGTATTGGTCGTAGGGTTGAACTGTTTTTT. Translating gives CASSIGRRVELFF. The variable domain in full, completed from reference TRBV19 and TRBJ1-4, reads DGGITQSPKYLFRKEGQNVTLSCEQNLNHDAMYWYRQDPGQGLRLIYYSQIVNDFQKGDIAEGYSVSREKKESFPLTVTSAQKNPTAFYLCASSIGRRVELFFGSGTQLSVL.

V gene TRBV5-1 combines with J gene TRBJ2-2, with D tentatively TRBD1 (6 bases). Per the germline V gene, CDR1 is SGHRS and CDR2 is YFSETQ. CDR3 length equals 16 residues. The V gene lost 0 bases and the J gene lost 5 bases, with 14 bases spanning the gap. The CDR3 here is CASSLGAGEGTGELFF. DNA of the CDR3: TGCGCCAGCAGCTTGGGAGCAGGGGAAGGGACCGGGGAGCTGTTTTTT.

V and J are TRBV14 and TRBJ1-4; TRBD1 is a possible D gene (5 bases). The CDR3 length is 15 residues. V shed 4 bases and J shed 6 bases, with 15 bases lying between them. CDR1 and CDR2 from the germline V gene are SGHDN and FVKESK. The CDR3 DNA reads as TGTGCCAGCAGCCGCTTTCAGGGAGTCGATGAAAAACTGTTTTTT. It translates to CASSRFQGVDEKLFF.

The chain combines TRBV25-1 with TRBJ1-6, with unresolved D. Germline CDR1 reads MGHDK; CDR2 reads SYGVNS. The V gene lost 3 bases and the J gene lost 4 bases, with 10 bases spanning the gap. CDR3 length: 15 residues. CDR3 residues: CASSERDRYNSPLHF. The CDR3 region has the DNA TGTGCCAGCAGTGAGAGGGATCGGTATAATTCACCCCTCCACTTT.

This clone was recorded a few times. The CDR3 coding sequence is TGTGCCAGTAGGGAGGGGCACGTCACAACCGGGGAGCTGTTTTTT. The encoded protein is CASREGHVTTGELFF. This chain joins TRBV19 and TRBJ2-2; a possible D gene is TRBD2 (6 bases). V was cut by 6 bases and J by 5 bases, with 16 bases left in between. The CDR3 totals 15 residues. CDR1 is LNHDA and CDR2 is SQIVND in the germline V gene (reference sequence).

This clone was counted only a few times. The CDR3 loop is CASSWDRGGEQFF. The CDR3, as DNA: TGTGCCAGCAGCTGGGACAGGGGAGGTGAGCAGTTCTTC. The chain combines TRBV11-2 with TRBJ2-1, with TRBD1 matching 10 bases. The ends lost 4 bases at V and 9 bases at J; junction bases unmatched: 3. Germline V gene data show CDR1 as SGHAT and CDR2 as FQNNGV. The CDR3 has 13 amino acids.

The chain employs TRBV5-1 and TRBJ1-2; TRBD1 aligns across 8 bases. The V segment lost 3 bases and the J segment 9 bases; nucleotides outside the gene matches: 7. The germline CDR1 and CDR2 sequences are SGHRS and YFSETQ. This CDR3 has 13 residues. The CDR3 here is CASSSRTGSSYTF. In nucleotides, the CDR3 is TGCGCCAGCAGCTCCCGGACAGGGAGTAGCTACACCTTC.

The chain combines TRBV2 with TRBJ2-7; 9 bases fit TRBD2. The V gene end was trimmed by 5 bases and the J gene end by 0 bases; junction bases not matched to a gene: 2. This CDR3 has 14 residues. CDR1 is SNHLY and CDR2 is FYNNEI in the germline V gene. The CDR3 protein is CASSLAGTSYEQYF. CDR3 DNA sequence: TGTGCCAGCAGTCTAGCGGGAACCTCCTACGAGCAGTACTTC.

This clone was seen a single time. The chain links TRBV15 to TRBJ2-3; tentative D call: TRBD2 (6 bases). The V gene's germline CDR1 is LNHNV and CDR2 YYDKDF (reference sequence). V was clipped by 5 bases and J by 7 bases, with 19 bases between them. The CDR3 runs to 15 residues. CDR3 nucleotide sequence: TGTGCCACCAGCCCACGGGCGGGATCCGGTAATACGCAGTATTTT. Its translation: CATSPRAGSGNTQYF.

This chain links TRBV7-9 with TRBJ2-5, with D unresolved. This CDR3 region has 13 residues. Germline assignment: CDR1 SEHNR and CDR2 FQNEAQ (reference sequence). V was trimmed by 1 base and J by 4 bases, leaving 7 bases between them. This CDR3 is CASSLVGLETQYF. The CDR3 DNA reads TGTGCCAGCAGCTTAGTCGGCCTAGAGACCCAGTACTTC.